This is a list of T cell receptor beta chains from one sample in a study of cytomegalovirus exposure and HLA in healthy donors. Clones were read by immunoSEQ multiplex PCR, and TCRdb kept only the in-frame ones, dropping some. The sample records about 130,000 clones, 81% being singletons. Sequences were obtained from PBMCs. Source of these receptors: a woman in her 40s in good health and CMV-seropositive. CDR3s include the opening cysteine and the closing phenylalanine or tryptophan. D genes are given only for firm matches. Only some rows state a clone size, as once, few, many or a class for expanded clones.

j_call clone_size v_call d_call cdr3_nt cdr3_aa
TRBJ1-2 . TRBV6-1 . TGTGCCAGCAGTGATGGTGCCACTCAAGGGGATGGCTACACCTTC CASSDGATQGDGYTF
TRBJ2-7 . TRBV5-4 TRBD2 TGTGCCAGCAGCTTGCTTGGGGAGGGGTACGAGCAGTACTTC CASSLLGEGYEQYF
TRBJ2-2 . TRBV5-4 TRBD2 TGTGCCAGCAGCTCGGTCGGACTAGCGGGATTCGGCACCGGGGAGCTGTTTTTT CASSSVGLAGFGTGELFF
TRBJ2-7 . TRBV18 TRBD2 TGTGCCAGCTCACCAGTGGGGACTAGCGCTGAGGAGCAGTACTTC CASSPVGTSAEEQYF
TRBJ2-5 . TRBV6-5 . TGTGCCAGCAGTCAGGGGGAGACCCAGTACTTC CASSQGETQYF
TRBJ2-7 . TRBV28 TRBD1 TGTGCCAGCAGCCTCGGGACAGGGTCACCGTACGAGCAGTACTTC CASSLGTGSPYEQYF
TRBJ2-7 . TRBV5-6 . TGTGCCAGCAGCCGGAAGGCAGACGGGGAGCAGTACTTC CASSRKADGEQYF
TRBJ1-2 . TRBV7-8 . TGTGCCAGCAGCAAGCGGGACGGGAGTAACTATGGCTACACCTTC CASSKRDGSNYGYTF
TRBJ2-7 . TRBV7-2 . TGTGCCAGCAGCTTACCGGGAGCCTACGAGCAGTACTTC CASSLPGAYEQYF
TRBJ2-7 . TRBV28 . TGTGCCAGCAGTTTAGGCCCCCAGGCACGGCAGTACTTC CASSLGPQARQYF
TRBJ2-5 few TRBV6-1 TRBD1 TGTGCCAGCTGGCAGGGGGAAGAGACCCAGTACTTC CASWQGEETQYF
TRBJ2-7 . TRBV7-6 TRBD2 TGTGCCAGCAGCGCGGCGGGAGGTTACGAGCAGTACTTC CASSAAGGYEQYF
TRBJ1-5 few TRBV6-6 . TGTGCCAGCAGCTCCCTCCACAGTATTGGGCAGCCCCAGCATTTT CASSSLHSIGQPQHF
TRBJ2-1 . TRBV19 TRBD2 TGTGCCAGTAAGCCTAGCGGGAGACCCACCTACAATGAGCAGTTCTTC CASKPSGRPTYNEQFF
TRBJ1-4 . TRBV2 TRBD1 TGTGCCAGGGGGGACAGAGGGGATGAAAAACTGTTTTTT CARGDRGDEKLFF
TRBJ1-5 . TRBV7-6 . TGTGCCAGCAGCTCCGCGAATCAGCCCCAGCATTTT CASSSANQPQHF
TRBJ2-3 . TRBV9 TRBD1 TGTGCCAGCAGCACAGGACAGGGGCAGGATACGCAGTATTTT CASSTGQGQDTQYF
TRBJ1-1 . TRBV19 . TGTGCCAGTAAAGGTGGAGGCACTGAAGCTTTCTTT CASKGGGTEAFF
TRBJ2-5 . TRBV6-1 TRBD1 TGTGCCAGCAGTGAAGCGGGACAGGGAACGGAGACCCAGTACTTC CASSEAGQGTETQYF
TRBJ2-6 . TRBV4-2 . TGTGCCAGCAGCCAAGTTAGCGGACCTGGCTCTGGGGCCAACGTCCTGACTTTC CASSQVSGPGSGANVLTF
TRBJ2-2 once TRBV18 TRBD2 TGTGCCAGCTCACCAAATAGCGGGAGCACCGGGGAGCTGTTTTTT CASSPNSGSTGELFF
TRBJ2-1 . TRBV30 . TGTGCCTGGAGTGTGGGGACTTCTTACAATGAGCAGTTCTTC CAWSVGTSYNEQFF
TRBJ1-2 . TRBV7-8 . TGTGCCAGCAGCTTCCTCCCGCAGAACTATGGCTACACCTTC CASSFLPQNYGYTF
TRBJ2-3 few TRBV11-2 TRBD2 TGTGCCAGCAGCCAAGCCCCAGCGGGGGGGCCAGTAGATACGCAGTATTTT CASSQAPAGGPVDTQYF
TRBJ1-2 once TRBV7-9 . TGTGCCAGCAGCTTTGTGGGAGATTATGGCTACACCTTC CASSFVGDYGYTF
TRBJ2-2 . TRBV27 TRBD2 TGTGCCAGCAGTTCGCGGGGGGGGGACACCGGGGAGCTGTTTTTT CASSSRGGDTGELFF
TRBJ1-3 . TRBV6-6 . TGTGCCAGCAGTTCGGGCGGGGGGCTTGGAAACACCATATATTTT CASSSGGGLGNTIYF
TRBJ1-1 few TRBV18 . TGTGCCAGCTCCCCCGAGAATTACAGGAACACTGAAGCTTTCTTT CASSPENYRNTEAFF
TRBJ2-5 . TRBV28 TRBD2 TGTGCCAGCGGCCTAGCGGGGGGCGGGGAGACCCAGTACTTC CASGLAGGGETQYF
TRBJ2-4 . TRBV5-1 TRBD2 TGCGCCAGTGCCCCGGGGGGAGGATTAGCCAAAAACATTCAGTACTTC CASAPGGGLAKNIQYF
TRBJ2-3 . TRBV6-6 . TGTGCCAGCACGGGGGTCTCAGATACGCAGTATTTT CASTGVSDTQYF
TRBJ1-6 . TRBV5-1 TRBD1 TGCGCCAGCAGCTTGGCGGACAGGACCTTACCCCTCCACTTT CASSLADRTLPLHF
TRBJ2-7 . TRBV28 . TGTGCCAGCAGTCCGTCCGGTAACTCCTACGAGCAGTACTTC CASSPSGNSYEQYF
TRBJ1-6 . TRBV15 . TGTGCCACCAGCCCGAAACTTTATAATTCACCCCTCCACTTT CATSPKLYNSPLHF
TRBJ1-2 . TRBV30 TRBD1 TGTGCCTGGAGTGGGACAGGGTTTTGTGGCTACACCTTC CAWSGTGFCGYTF
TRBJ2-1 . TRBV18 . TGTGCCAGCTCACCGGACAGAGGGGCCGCTGAGCAGTTCTTC CASSPDRGAAEQFF
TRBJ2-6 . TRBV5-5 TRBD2 TGTGCCAGCAGCTTGAGTCTAGCGGGACGCTCAGAGACTGGGGCCAACGTCCTGACTTTC CASSLSLAGRSETGANVLTF
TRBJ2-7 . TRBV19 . TGTGCCAGTAGTATTTCTCTGAGCTCCTACGAGCAGTACTTC CASSISLSSYEQYF
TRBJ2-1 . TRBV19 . TGTGCCAGTTCACAGGGCTATGAGCAGTTCTTC CASSQGYEQFF
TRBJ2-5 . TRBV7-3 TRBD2 TGTGCCAGCAGCTTGAGGGGCGGGGGGGCCCGGGAGACCCAGTACTTC CASSLRGGGARETQYF
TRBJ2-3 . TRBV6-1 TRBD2 TGTGCCAGCAGTGAACTAGCGGGGGACTTTAGCGCAGATACGCAGTATTTT CASSELAGDFSADTQYF
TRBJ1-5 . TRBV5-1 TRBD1 TGCGCCAGCAGCCCGGGACAGGTCAATCAGCCCCAGCATTTT CASSPGQVNQPQHF
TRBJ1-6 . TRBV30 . TGTGCCTGGAGTGTGGGGGGGCAGGATTCACCCCTCCACTTT CAWSVGGQDSPLHF
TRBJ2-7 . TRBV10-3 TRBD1 TGTGCCATCAGTGAGCCGGGACAGGGGGACGAGCAGTACTTC CAISEPGQGDEQYF
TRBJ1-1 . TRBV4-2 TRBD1 TGTGCCAGCAGCCAAGGACAGGGGGCCCTGAACACTGAAGCTTTCTTT CASSQGQGALNTEAFF
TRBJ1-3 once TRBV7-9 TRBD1 TGTGCCAGCAGCTTATTAACACAGGGGAGTGGAAACACCATATATTTT CASSLLTQGSGNTIYF
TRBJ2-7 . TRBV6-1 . TGTGCCAGCAGTGAAGCGGGGGCAGGGACCCTCGACGAGCAGTACTTC CASSEAGAGTLDEQYF
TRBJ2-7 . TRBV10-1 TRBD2 TGCGCCAGACCACCGGGACTAGCGAACTACGAGCAGTACTTC CARPPGLANYEQYF
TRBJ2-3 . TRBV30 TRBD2 TGTGCCTGGGCTTCGGGGGCGGGGGGTCACTCTAGCACAGATACGCAGTATTTT CAWASGAGGHSSTDTQYF
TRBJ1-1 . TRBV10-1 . TGCGCCAGCAGTGAGAACCTCTCGGGCACTGAAGCTTTCTTT CASSENLSGTEAFF
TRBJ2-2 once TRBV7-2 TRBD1 TGTGCCAGCAGCTCGAGGACCAGGGGGACCGGGGAGCTGTTTTTT CASSSRTRGTGELFF
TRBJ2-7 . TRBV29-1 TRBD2 TGCAGCGCCCGGGGGGGGGCTTCCTACGAGCAGTACTTC CSARGGASYEQYF